A single T cell receptor (beta chain) is shown here with its context. These data originate in a study of blood T cell repertoires in COVID-19. TCRdb's table, derived via immunoSEQ multiplex PCR, lists solely in-frame clones and lacks some. The sample consists of 200,000 to 250,000 clones, around 82% of them appearing once. The CDR3 is made up of 19 amino acids. CDR1 is SGHVS, CDR2 FQNEAQ, per germline. Trimming took 5 bases from V and 1 from J; bases not matched to a gene: 10. The receptor was derived from a woman of 80 years or more with active or convalescent COVID-19. The rearrangement links TRBV7-8 to TRBJ2-2, with 13 bases fitting TRBD2. The sample comprised peripheral blood. CDR3 sequence (DNA): TGTGCCAGCAGCCTCCGGACTAGCGGGGGCCGCCGGAACACCGGGGAGCTGTTTTTT. Its protein product is CASSLRTSGGRRNTGELFF. Full variable domain (rest looked up from reference TRBV7-8 and TRBJ2-2): GAGVSQSPRYKVAKRGQDVALRCDPISGHVSLFWYQQALGQGPEFLTYFQNEAQLDKSGLPSDRFFAERPEGSVSTLKIQRTQQEDSAVYLCASSLRTSGGRRNTGELFFGEGSRLTVL.